This TCR beta chain originates from a study of CD8+ T cells in alopecia areata. Whole-study findings and limits: With tofacitinib ongoing, many expanded lesional clones persisted in both scalp and blood. Lesional scalp, especially alopecia totalis/universalis, showed higher clonality than normal scalp. Under tofacitinib, fewer expanded CD8+ clones appeared among the top 100 scalp clones.

The CDR3 spans 16 residues. Germline values: CDR1 SGHAT, CDR2 FQNNGV. V was trimmed by 5 bases and J by 6 bases, leaving 22 bases between them. Regarding treatment: oral pan-JAK inhibitor, 5-10 mg twice daily. Lesional scalp tissue (obtained by punch biopsy) and peripheral blood were collected from alopecia areata patients. RNA, once extracted, was reverse transcribed into cDNA for use as the sequencing template. TCRdb keeps only in-frame clones here, not all; method: immunoSEQ multiplex PCR. Of 170,000 or so clones in the sample, roughly 62% were seen once. This clone was recorded a few times. Its antigen remains unidentified.

The sequences come from CD8+ T cells sorted from blood, collected at week 24, from a patient treated with tofacitinib. This receptor was identified in a human donor with alopecia areata. The V gene is TRBV11-2, the J gene TRBJ1-1; perhaps TRBD1 as D (5 bases). The CDR3 nucleotides read TGTGCCAGCAGCGGACCGGATGGGGCAGTCCTCGCTGAAGCTTTCTTT. This sequence encodes CASSGPDGAVLAEAFF.